Included here is one T cell receptor (beta chain) sequence, with context. The PCR was carried out with 60 Vbeta primers and 13 Jbeta primers. TCRdb keeps only in-frame clones here, not all; method: immunoSEQ multiplex PCR. In the table there are just over 85,000 clones, roughly three quarters of which are singletons. The data stem from a study of cytomegalovirus exposure and HLA in healthy donors. Germline values: CDR1 LNHDA, CDR2 SQIVND (reference sequence). V gave up 5 bases and J gave up 0 bases, with 14 bases separating them. CDR3 size: 16 residues. This TCR was sampled from a middle-aged man in good health and CMV-seronegative. Input material: PBMCs. V is TRBV19 and J is TRBJ1-5; D remains ambiguous. The CDR3 here is CASSRGSGRSNQPQHF. The CDR3 nucleotides are TGTGCCAGTAGTCGAGGGAGCGGTCGTAGCAATCAGCCCCAGCATTTT.